This T cell receptor beta chain was observed in a study of T cell responses to AZD1222 COVID-19 vaccine. Study results and caveats: Donor demographics were predominantly white British with a female majority; clonal diversity may be underestimated. Baseline seropositivity occurred in only a handful of AZD1222 recipients.

Trimming left V 2 bases short and J 3 bases short, with 8 bases between. The CDR3 totals 14 residues. Germline assignment: CDR1 SNHLY and CDR2 FYNNEI. Recipients boosted at about 4 weeks or about 12 weeks are pooled. To note about this clone: Its antigen remains unidentified.

The table came from immunoSEQ multiplex PCR; TCRdb's copy has only in-frame clones and leaves some out. The sample yields around 130,000 clones, 75% to 95% seen once. The clonotype comes from an adult who received the AZD1222 COVID-19 vaccine. The chain carries TRBV2 and TRBJ1-5; D unresolved. Sequencing was performed on peripheral blood, taken 28 days after the second AZD1222 dose. In DNA, the CDR3 is TGTGCCAGCAGTGAAATAGAATCCAATCAGCCCCAGCATTTT. Amino acid sequence: CASSEIESNQPQHF.